The source of this T cell receptor (beta chain) is a study of T-cell reconstitution after alpha-beta-depleted transplantation in children. Study results and limitations: Expanded clones from the graft, numbering several hundred, reportedly supplied alpha-beta T cells about two months after transplant. Some patients owed their high day-60 TCRbeta diversity to surviving recipient T cells and thymic progenitors. By one year post-transplant, T-cell counts and diversity largely arose from T cells that were newly produced.

This clonotype has ten or more counts. Its specificity is not known. Unique molecular identifiers were incorporated during preparation of the TCRbeta library. In TCRdb, the PCR reads were re-called with MiXCR into one record per CDR3 protein. The data show 490,000 or so distinct CDR3 sequences, with roughly a tenth seen just once and around 2% held by the top ten. This TCR was sampled from a child aged 2 to 15 with inherited bone marrow failure, due to receive a stem cell transplant. This specimen consisted of PBMCs, obtained before TCRalphabeta/CD19-depleted stem cell transplant.

Here the CDR3 reads CASSRALASTDTQYF. In nucleotides, the CDR3 is TGTGCCAGCTCCCGAGCCCTCGCTTCCACAGATACGCAGTATTTT. V gene TRBV7-9 combines with J gene TRBJ2-3, with D unresolved. The germline V and J ends were trimmed by 8 bases and 2 bases, with 17 bases remaining between them. The V gene's germline CDR1 is SEHNR and CDR2 FQNEAQ (reference sequence). This CDR3 is built from 15 residues.